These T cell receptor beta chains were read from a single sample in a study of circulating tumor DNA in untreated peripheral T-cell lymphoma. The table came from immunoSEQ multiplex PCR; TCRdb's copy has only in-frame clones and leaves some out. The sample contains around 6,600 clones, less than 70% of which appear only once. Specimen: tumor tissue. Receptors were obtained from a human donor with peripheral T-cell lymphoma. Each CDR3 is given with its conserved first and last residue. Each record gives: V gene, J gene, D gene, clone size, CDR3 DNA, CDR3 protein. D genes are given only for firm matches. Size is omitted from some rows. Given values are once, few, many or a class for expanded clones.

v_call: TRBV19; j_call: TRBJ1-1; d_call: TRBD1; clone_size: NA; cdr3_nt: TGTGCCAGTAGTAGGGGGGACAGGGACACTGAAGCTTTCTTT; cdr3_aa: CASSRGDRDTEAFF
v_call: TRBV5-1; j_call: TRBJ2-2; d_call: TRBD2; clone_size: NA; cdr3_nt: TGCGCCAGCAGCTTAGGGACTAGCGGTCCCCGGGGAACCGGGGAGCTGTTTTTT; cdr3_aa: CASSLGTSGPRGTGELFF
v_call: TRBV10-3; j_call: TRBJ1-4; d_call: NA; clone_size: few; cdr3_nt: TGTGCCATCAGTGAGTCAGGCGAGATAAATGAAAAACTGTTTTTT; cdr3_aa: CAISESGEINEKLFF
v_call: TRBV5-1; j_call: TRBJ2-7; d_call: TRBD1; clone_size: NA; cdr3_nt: TGCGCCAGCAGCTTGGGGGGACAGTCCCACGAGCAGTACTTC; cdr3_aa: CASSLGGQSHEQYF
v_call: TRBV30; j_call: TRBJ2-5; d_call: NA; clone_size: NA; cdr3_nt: TGTGCCTGGAGAAATAACTTGCCCCCAGGGACCCAGTACTTC; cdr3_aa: CAWRNNLPPGTQYF
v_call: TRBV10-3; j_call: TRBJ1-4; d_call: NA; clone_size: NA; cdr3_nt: TGTGCCATCGGGGAGTCCGGTGGCGAAAAACTGTTTTTT; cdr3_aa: CAIGESGGEKLFF
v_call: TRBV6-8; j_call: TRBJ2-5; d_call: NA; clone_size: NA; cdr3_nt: TGTGCCATCAGGATACACGAAAATCAAGAGACCCAGTACTTC; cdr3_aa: CAIRIHENQETQYF
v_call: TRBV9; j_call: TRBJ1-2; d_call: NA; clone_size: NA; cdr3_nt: TGTGCCAGCAGCGTAATTAGGCAGGAGAAAGGCTACACCTTC; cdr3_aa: CASSVIRQEKGYTF
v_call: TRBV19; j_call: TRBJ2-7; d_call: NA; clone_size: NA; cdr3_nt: TGTGCCAGTAGTCAGACAGGAGGACAGATGTTCTACGAGCAGTACTTC; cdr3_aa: CASSQTGGQMFYEQYF
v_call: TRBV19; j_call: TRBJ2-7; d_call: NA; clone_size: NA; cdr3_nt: TGTGCCAGTAGCAGGGGGGGCGAGCAGTACTTC; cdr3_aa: CASSRGGEQYF
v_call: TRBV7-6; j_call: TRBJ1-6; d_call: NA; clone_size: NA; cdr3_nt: TGTGCCAGCAGCTGGCCTCGAGAGACGGGTAATTCACCCCTCCACTTT; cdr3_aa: CASSWPRETGNSPLHF
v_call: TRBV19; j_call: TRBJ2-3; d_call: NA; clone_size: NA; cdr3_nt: TGTGCCAGTAGTACCTTTACAGGGAATCAGCCTCAGTATTTT; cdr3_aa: CASSTFTGNQPQYF